This TCR beta chain was profiled in a study of T cell responses to AZD1222 COVID-19 vaccine. Study outcomes and limitations: Mapped onto spike, vaccine-associated CD4 TCRs spanned it and were dominant at 160-218 and 743-854. Baseline serology detected seropositivity in only six AZD1222 recipients. In all cases, repertoires were sampled only after the peak T cell response. A reported finding is that nearly half of spike-specific TCRs target unmutated variant regions.

This table comes from immunoSEQ multiplex PCR, and its TCRdb copy is limited to in-frame clones, with some not included. The sample has some 130,000 clones; about 89% are singletons. After removal of 0 bases from V and 7 bases from J, the junction contained 8 bases not matched to a gene. CDR3 size: 16 residues. Germline V lookup: CDR1 LGHNA, CDR2 YSLEER. Worth noting for this clone: Its target is unknown.

The receptor's source is an adult who received the AZD1222 COVID-19 vaccine. The sequences come from peripheral blood, collected 28 days after the second AZD1222 dose. The chain employs TRBV4-3 and TRBJ2-3; 9 bases are shared with TRBD2. The CDR3 nucleotides read TGCGCCAGCAGCCAAGATTGGAGCGGGGGGATGAATACGCAGTATTTT. It specifies CASSQDWSGGMNTQYF.